This T cell receptor beta chain was obtained from a study of T cell responses to AZD1222 COVID-19 vaccine. Broader study findings: At baseline, seropositivity was found in only 5 to 7 AZD1222 recipients. The span of vaccine-associated CD4 TCRs extended across spike, with dominance at 160-218 and 743-854. Donors in the cohort were predominantly white British and more often female, and clonal diversity was possibly underestimated. Repertoires in all cases were sampled only once the peak T cell response had passed.

The data were produced by immunoSEQ multiplex PCR, yet TCRdb's version contains in-frame clones alone and is incomplete. The repertoire holds more than 75,000 clones, with around 89% as singletons. CDR1 and CDR2 from the germline V gene are SNHLY and FYNNEI. The J segment lost 4 bases and the V segment lost 1 base, leaving 5 bases of the junction unmatched. The CDR3 runs 15 residues. With regard to this clone: What it recognizes is unknown.

V gene TRBV2 combines with J gene TRBJ1-2; TRBD1 aligns across 8 bases. The receptor was derived from an adult in good health. The sequences come from peripheral blood, collected on day 0 of AZD1222 vaccination. Here the CDR3 DNA reads TGTGCCAGCAGTGAAGGCCAGGGGGCCGCCTATGGCTACACCTTC. It encodes CASSEGQGAAYGYTF.